This T cell receptor beta chain was observed in a study of monozygotic twins with cystic fibrosis. This clone was seen just once. V gave up 8 bases and J gave up 3 bases; unmatched junction bases: 6. Germline lookup yields CDR1 SGHTA and CDR2 FQGTGA. The CDR3 loop spans 13 amino acids. TCRdb's table, derived via immunoSEQ multiplex PCR, lists solely in-frame clones and lacks some. This table holds around 14,000 clones, about 98% found once. This chain uses TRBV7-3 with TRBJ1-1; 7 bases are a match to TRBD1. Sequenced sample: blood. This receptor was taken from a girl aged 2 to 9 with cystic fibrosis. The CDR3 loop is CASGKGADTEAFF. In nucleotides, the CDR3 is TGTGCCAGCGGTAAGGGGGCAGACACTGAAGCTTTCTTT.